This TCR beta chain was profiled in a study of shared clonotypes between healthy human individuals. To note about this clone: The junction departs from germline at one end; a sequencing error may be responsible.

Profiled with immunoSEQ multiplex PCR; TCRdb holds only in-frame clones, not every one. The data show fewer than 600,000 clones, just over 75% seen once. In germline, CDR1 is SGHRS, CDR2 YFSETQ. CDR3 length: 13 amino acids. The TCR comes from a woman aged 40 to 50 in good health. Some clones in this sample may be carry-over from other donors' samples. The V gene is TRBV5-1, the J gene TRBJ1-5, with D possibly TRBD1 on 5 matching bases. Sequencing was performed on PBMCs. In DNA, the CDR3 is TGCGCCAGCAGCTTGGGGGACCGTCAGGCCCAGCATTTT. As protein: CASSLGDRQAQHF.